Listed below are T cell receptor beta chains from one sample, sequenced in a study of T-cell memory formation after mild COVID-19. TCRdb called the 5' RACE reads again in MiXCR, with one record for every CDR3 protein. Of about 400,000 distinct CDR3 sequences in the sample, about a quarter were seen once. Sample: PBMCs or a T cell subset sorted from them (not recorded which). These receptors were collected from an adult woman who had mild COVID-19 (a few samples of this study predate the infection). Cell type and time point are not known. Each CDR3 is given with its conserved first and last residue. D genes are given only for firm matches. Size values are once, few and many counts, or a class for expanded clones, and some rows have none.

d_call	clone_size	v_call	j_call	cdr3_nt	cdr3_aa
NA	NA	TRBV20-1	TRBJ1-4	TGCAGTGCTAGATTCAGGGGTGAAAAACTGTTTTTT	CSARFRGEKLFF
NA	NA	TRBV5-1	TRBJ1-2	TGCGCCAGCAGAGCAGGGGTTACTAACTATGGCTACACCTTC	CASRAGVTNYGYTF
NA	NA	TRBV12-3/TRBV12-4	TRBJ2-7	TGTGCCAGCAGTTTATCTGGACACCTATCCTACGAGCAGTACTTC	CASSLSGHLSYEQYF
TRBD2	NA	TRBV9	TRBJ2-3	TGTGCCAGCAGCGTGAGCGGGAGTAGCACAGATACGCAGTATTTT	CASSVSGSSTDTQYF
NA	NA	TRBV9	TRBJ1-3	TGTGCCAGCAGCGTAGGAGGCACCTTTGCTGGAAACACCATATATTTT	CASSVGGTFAGNTIYF
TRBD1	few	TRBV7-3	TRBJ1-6	TGTGCCAGCAGACTAGAGGGGGCCGCCTATAATTCACCCCTCCACTTT	CASRLEGAAYNSPLHF
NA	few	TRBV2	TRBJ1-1	TGTGCCAGCAGGAAATGGGGGGTTGAGAACACTGAAGCTTTCTTT	CASRKWGVENTEAFF
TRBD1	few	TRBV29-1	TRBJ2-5	TGCAGCGTTGAGCGGAGGACAGGCAAAGAGACCCAGTACTTC	CSVERRTGKETQYF
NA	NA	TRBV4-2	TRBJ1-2	TGTGCCAGCAGCCGAGAATCCACAGCTTTCGGCTATGGCTACACCTTC	CASSRESTAFGYGYTF
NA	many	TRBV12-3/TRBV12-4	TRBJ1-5	TGTGCCAGCAGTTTAACGGAGGGCCGGGATCCAGGGCATTTT	CASSLTEGRDPGHF
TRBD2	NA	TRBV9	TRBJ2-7	TGTGCCAGCTCATCTTTAACCTCTAGCGGGGCCTACGAGCAGTACTTC	CASSSLTSSGAYEQYF
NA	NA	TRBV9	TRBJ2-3	TGTGCCAGCAGGAGGACACCGACTCCTACTAGCACAGATACGCAGTATTTT	CASRRTPTPTSTDTQYF
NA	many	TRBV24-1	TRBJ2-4	TGTGCCACCAGTGTTGGACAGATTCAGTACTTC	CATSVGQIQYF
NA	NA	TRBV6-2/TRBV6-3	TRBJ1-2	TGTGCCAGCACCGACGCGGGACAAGCACCTTATGGCTACACCTTC	CASTDAGQAPYGYTF
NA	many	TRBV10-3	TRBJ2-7	TGTGCCATCAGTGGTCAGGACTTCTACTACGAGCAGTACTTC	CAISGQDFYYEQYF
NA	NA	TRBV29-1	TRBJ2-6	TGCAGCGTTCTTGTTACCTACTCTGGGGCCAACGTCCTGACTTTC	CSVLVTYSGANVLTF
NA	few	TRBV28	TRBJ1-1	TGTGCCAGTCAAGGTCGGGCAGGCCAAGAATGGGCTTTCTTT	CASQGRAGQEWAFF
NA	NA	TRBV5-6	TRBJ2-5	TGTGCCAGCAGCTCCCGGGGGGCAGGGTTGGAGACCCAGTACTTC	CASSSRGAGLETQYF
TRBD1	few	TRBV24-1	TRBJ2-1	TGTGCCACCAGTGATTTACAGGGGTACAATGAGCAGTTCTTC	CATSDLQGYNEQFF
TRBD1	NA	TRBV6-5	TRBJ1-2	TGTGCCAGCAGTGGGCGAGACAGGGGAGTCGGCTACACCTTC	CASSGRDRGVGYTF
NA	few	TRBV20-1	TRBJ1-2	TGCAGTGCTAGAGCCGGGACCAGGGATGGCTACACCTTC	CSARAGTRDGYTF
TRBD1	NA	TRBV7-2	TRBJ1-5	TGTGCCAGCAGCCTAAGGCGGGACAGGGTGGACAATCAGCCCCAGCATTTT	CASSLRRDRVDNQPQHF
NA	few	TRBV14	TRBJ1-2	TGTGCCAGCAGCCAAATGGACGGTGATGGCTACACCTTC	CASSQMDGDGYTF
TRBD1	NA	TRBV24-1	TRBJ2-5	TGTGCCACCAGTGACCCCGGGACAGTAGAGACCCAGTACTTC	CATSDPGTVETQYF
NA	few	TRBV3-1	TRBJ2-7	TGTGCCAGCAGCCAAGATCAGGCAGGGCAGTACTTC	CASSQDQAGQYF
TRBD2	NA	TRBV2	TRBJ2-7	TGTGCCAGCAGTGAACGGCGCGGGAGCTACGAGCAGTACTTC	CASSERRGSYEQYF
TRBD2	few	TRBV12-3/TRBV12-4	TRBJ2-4	TGTGCCAGCAGTCCCAGCGGGAGGGCCAAAAACATTCAGTACTTC	CASSPSGRAKNIQYF
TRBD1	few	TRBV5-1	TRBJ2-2	TGCGCCAGCAGCTTGGAGGTCGGGACAGGGAAGAACACCGGGGAGCTGTTTTTT	CASSLEVGTGKNTGELFF
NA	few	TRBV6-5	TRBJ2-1	TGTGCCAGCAGAACGGGACTTTACAATGAGCAGTTCTTC	CASRTGLYNEQFF
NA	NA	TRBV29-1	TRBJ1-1	TGCAGTGGGAGTGGGGCGTCGTTGATAGCCCAAGCTTTCTTT	CSGSGASLIAQAFF
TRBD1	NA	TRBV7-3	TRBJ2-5	TGTGCCAGCAGCTTAGGGGACAGGGATTACGAGACCCAGTACTTC	CASSLGDRDYETQYF
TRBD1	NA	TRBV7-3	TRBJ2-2	TGTGCCAGCAGCCAATGGCCCCGGCCGGGACAGGGGAACACCGGGGAGCTGTTTTTT	CASSQWPRPGQGNTGELFF
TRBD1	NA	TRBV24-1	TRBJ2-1	TGTGCCACCAGTCTCGGACCCAGGGGGAATGAGCAGTTCTTC	CATSLGPRGNEQFF
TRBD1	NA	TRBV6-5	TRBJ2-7	TGTGCCAGCAGTCCTCGAGGGACAGTCGAGCAGTACTTC	CASSPRGTVEQYF
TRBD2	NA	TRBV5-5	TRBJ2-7	TGTGCCAGCAGCCACCTAGCGGGACTCTCCTACGAGCAGTACTTC	CASSHLAGLSYEQYF
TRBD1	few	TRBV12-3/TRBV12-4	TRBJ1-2	TGTGCCAGCAGCCCCGGCGGGACAGGGGGCAGCTATGGCTACACCTTC	CASSPGGTGGSYGYTF
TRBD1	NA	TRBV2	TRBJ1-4	TGTGCCAGCAGAAACAGGGGCACTAATGAAAAACTGTTTTTT	CASRNRGTNEKLFF
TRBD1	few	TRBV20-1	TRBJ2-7	TGCAGTGCCTCCGGACAGGGGCGCGAGCAGTACTTC	CSASGQGREQYF
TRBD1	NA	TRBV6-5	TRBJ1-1	TGTGCCAGCAGTTACGGGGGACAGGGTAACACTGAAGCTTTCTTT	CASSYGGQGNTEAFF
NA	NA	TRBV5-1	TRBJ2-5	TGCGCCAGCAGCTTGGCGGATACGGCGACTCGAAAGACCCAGTACTTC	CASSLADTATRKTQYF
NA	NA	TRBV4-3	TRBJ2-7	TGCGCCAGCAGCCAAGCCACGTCAGGGGACCGCTACGAGCAGTACTTC	CASSQATSGDRYEQYF
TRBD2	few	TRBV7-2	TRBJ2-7	TGTGCCAGCACCGTCTCAGCGGGAGTAGGAGAGCAGTACTTC	CASTVSAGVGEQYF
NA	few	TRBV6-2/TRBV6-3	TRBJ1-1	TGTGCCAGCAGTTACCGACGGCACCTAGCCTTGAACACTGAAGCTTTCTTT	CASSYRRHLALNTEAFF
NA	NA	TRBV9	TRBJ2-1	TGTGCCAGCAGCGTAGGAGGTCCGAGGAGCTCCTACAATGAGCAGTTCTTC	CASSVGGPRSSYNEQFF
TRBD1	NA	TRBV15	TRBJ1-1	TGTGCCACCAGCCCCATGGACAGGGGGAGGACTGAAGCTTTCTTT	CATSPMDRGRTEAFF
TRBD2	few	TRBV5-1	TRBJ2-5	TGCGCCAGCAGCCCGCCGATTCCAGGACTAGCCGGGGGAGAGACCCAGTACTTC	CASSPPIPGLAGGETQYF
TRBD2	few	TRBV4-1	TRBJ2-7	TGCGCCAGCAGCCCTGGACTAGCGGTGTCCTACGAGCAGTACTTC	CASSPGLAVSYEQYF
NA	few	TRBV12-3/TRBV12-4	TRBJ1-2	TGTGCCAGCAGTTTCGTTACAGGGCTGGGTAATGGCTACACCTTC	CASSFVTGLGNGYTF
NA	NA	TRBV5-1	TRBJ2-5	TGCGCCAGCAGCCCGGGGGCCCGCCAAGAGACCCAGTACTTC	CASSPGARQETQYF
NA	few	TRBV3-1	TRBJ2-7	TGTGCCAGCAGCCAAGTCAACTACGAGCAGTACTTC	CASSQVNYEQYF
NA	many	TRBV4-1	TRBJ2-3	TGCGCCAGCAGCCAAGGGTCTCGGGATACGCAGTATTTT	CASSQGSRDTQYF
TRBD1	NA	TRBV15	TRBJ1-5	TGTGCCACCAGCACCCGACTGGGGACAGTGATGAATCAGCCCCAGCATTTT	CATSTRLGTVMNQPQHF
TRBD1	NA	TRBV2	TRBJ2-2	TGTGCCAGCAGGAGGACAGGGGGAAATCACGGGGAGCTGTTTTTT	CASRRTGGNHGELFF
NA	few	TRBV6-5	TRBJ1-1	TGTGCCAGCTCGACAGGATTTGTGAACACTGAAGCTTTCTTT	CASSTGFVNTEAFF
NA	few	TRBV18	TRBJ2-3	TGTGCCAGCTCACCCGGTCCACCCACAGATACGCAGTATTTT	CASSPGPPTDTQYF